This is a list of T cell receptor beta chains from one sample in a study of cytomegalovirus exposure and HLA in healthy donors. Method: immunoSEQ multiplex PCR; TCRdb's copy keeps in-frame clones and lacks some. The table has 150,000 or so clones, around 74% seen once. The sample comprised PBMCs. Receptors were obtained from a female donor in good health and CMV-seronegative. CDR3s include the opening cysteine and the closing phenylalanine or tryptophan. A D gene is named only where the DNA matches it firmly. Some rows mark clone size as missing; the rest say once, few, many or name a class of expanded clone.

TGTGCCAGCAGGGAACAGGCAACTAATGAAAAACTGTTTTTT CASREQATNEKLFF TRBJ1-4 14 TRBV2 - -
TGTGCCAGCAGCTTAGATCGAGCGGGAGGCAATGAGCAGTTCTTC CASSLDRAGGNEQFF TRBJ2-1 15 TRBV11-2 - TRBD2
TGTGCCTGTAGGACAGGGAGCTCCTATAATTCACCCCTCCACTTT CACRTGSSYNSPLHF TRBJ1-6 15 TRBV30 - TRBD1
TGTGCCAGCAGTTCGAGACAGGGGGTCTCTCAGCCCCAGCATTTT CASSSRQGVSQPQHF TRBJ1-5 15 TRBV6-5 - TRBD1
TGTGCCAGCAGCTTGACCCCCTCTCCTAGCAGCTACGAGCAGTACTTC CASSLTPSPSSYEQYF TRBJ2-7 16 TRBV27 - -
TGCAGCGCATCACCGGGACAGGGCACTGAAGCTTTCTTT CSASPGQGTEAFF TRBJ1-1 13 TRBV29-1 - TRBD1
TGCGCCAGCAGCTTGAATTCGAGGTTGGACAGGGGCTACGAGCAGTACTTC CASSLNSRLDRGYEQYF TRBJ2-7 17 TRBV5-1 few TRBD1
TGCGCCAGCAGTGAGTCGCGGCTACCTCTCCACTTT CASSESRLPLHF TRBJ1-6 12 TRBV10-1 few -
TGTGCCAGCAGCTTCTCGACAGGGTCGGATCAGCCCCAGCATTTT CASSFSTGSDQPQHF TRBJ1-5 15 TRBV7-9 - TRBD1
TGCGCCAGCAGCTTGGGGGACAGGCTCCTTTGGGGAAACACCATATATTTT CASSLGDRLLWGNTIYF TRBJ1-3 17 TRBV5-1 - TRBD1
TGCGCCAGCACACCGGGGGGACAGGGCACTAACTATGGCTACACCTTC CASTPGGQGTNYGYTF TRBJ1-2 16 TRBV5-1 - TRBD1
TGTGCCAGTAGTATTCTGCCAGGGAGGAACAATCAGCCCCAGCATTTT CASSILPGRNNQPQHF TRBJ1-5 16 TRBV19 - -
TGCAGCGTTGGCGGGAGGGCCTGGGAGACCCAGTACTTC CSVGGRAWETQYF TRBJ2-5 13 TRBV29-1 - TRBD2
TGCGCCAGCAGCCGCATTGGGAGCGGGAGGGAGGATGAGCAGTTCTTC CASSRIGSGREDEQFF TRBJ2-1 16 TRBV4-1 - TRBD2
TGTGCCTGGAGTCTCCAGGGAGGCTATGGCTACACCTTC CAWSLQGGYGYTF TRBJ1-2 13 TRBV30 - -
TGTGCCAGCAGCTTGGGAGGGGGTGGTAGAACAGATACGCAGTATTTT CASSLGGGGRTDTQYF TRBJ2-3 16 TRBV5-4 once -
TGTGCCAGCAGTTACGCCCGGACAGGGATGTACTATGGCTACACCTTC CASSYARTGMYYGYTF TRBJ1-2 16 TRBV6-5 - TRBD1
TGTGCCAGCAGCGTGGAGTCCGGGACTAAGGTCTTCCATGAGCAGTTCTTC CASSVESGTKVFHEQFF TRBJ2-1 17 TRBV9 - TRBD2
TGCGCCAGCAGCTCGACGGGACAGGGATACACCATATATTTT CASSSTGQGYTIYF TRBJ1-3 14 TRBV5-1 - TRBD1
TGTGCCAGCAGCCAAGATCCAGGGGTTCGGACTGAAGCTTTCTTT CASSQDPGVRTEAFF TRBJ1-1 15 TRBV4-2 few -
TGTGCCAGCTCACCTGGACTTCAAGAGACCCAGTACTTC CASSPGLQETQYF TRBJ2-5 13 TRBV18 - -
TGTGCCAGCAGCTTGGGGGGGGTCACCGGGGAGCTGTTTTTT CASSLGGVTGELFF TRBJ2-2 14 TRBV5-6 few -
TGCGCCAGCAGCCTAGACGAAGGACTAGATAAGCAGTTCTTC CASSLDEGLDKQFF TRBJ2-1 14 TRBV5-1 - TRBD2